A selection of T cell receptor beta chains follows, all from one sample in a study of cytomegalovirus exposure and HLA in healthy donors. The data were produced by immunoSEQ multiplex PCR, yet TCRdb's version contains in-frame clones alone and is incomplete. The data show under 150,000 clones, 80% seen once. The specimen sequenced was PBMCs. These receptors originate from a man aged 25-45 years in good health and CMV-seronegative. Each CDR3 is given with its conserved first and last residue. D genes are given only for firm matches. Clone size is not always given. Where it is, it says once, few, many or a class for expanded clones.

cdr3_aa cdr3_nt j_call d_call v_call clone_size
CASSLRAGSETQYF TGCGCCAGCAGCTTGCGCGCGGGGTCAGAGACCCAGTACTTC TRBJ2-5 . TRBV4-1 .
CASSLVGGGVFSTEAFF TGTGCCAGCAGCTTAGTAGGAGGGGGCGTTTTTTCCACTGAAGCTTTCTTT TRBJ1-1 TRBD1 TRBV11-2 few
CASSLGGLGYEQYF TGTGCCAGCAGCTTAGGGGGACTAGGCTACGAGCAGTACTTC TRBJ2-7 TRBD2 TRBV13 .
CASSVWGSGSEQYF TGTGCCAGCAGTGTATGGGGTAGCGGTAGCGAGCAGTACTTC TRBJ2-7 . TRBV6-1 once
CASSVARNYNEQFF TGTGCCAGCAGCGTGGCTAGGAATTACAATGAGCAGTTCTTC TRBJ2-1 . TRBV9 once
CASSYGGALWQPQHF TGTGCCAGCAGTTACGGGGGGGCCCTCTGGCAGCCCCAGCATTTT TRBJ1-5 . TRBV6-6 .
CATSSDGRVGETQYF TGTGCCACCAGTAGTGACGGGAGGGTGGGGGAGACCCAGTACTTC TRBJ2-5 TRBD2 TRBV15 .
CASSHPRDTGELFF TGTGCCAGCAGCCACCCCAGGGACACCGGGGAGCTGTTTTTT TRBJ2-2 . TRBV7-9 .
CASSPRGTYEQYF TGTGCCAGCAGTCCCCGGGGTACGTACGAGCAGTACTTC TRBJ2-7 . TRBV6-5 .
CACLALVGESNYEQYF TGTGCCTGCTTGGCCCTAGTCGGGGAATCCAACTACGAGCAGTACTTC TRBJ2-7 . TRBV2 .
CASSEANFVIVVEQYF TGTGCCAGCAGTGAGGCCAATTTTGTGATCGTGGTCGAGCAGTACTTC TRBJ2-7 . TRBV2 .
CASSSGTKTYEQYF TGTGCCAGCAGTTCCGGGACTAAAACCTACGAGCAGTACTTC TRBJ2-7 TRBD2 TRBV6-5 .
CATSRGGGQIGSGNTIYF TGTGCCACCAGCAGAGGTGGGGGCCAAATAGGCTCTGGAAACACCATATATTTT TRBJ1-3 . TRBV15 .
CASSSLQGGETQYF TGTGCCAGCAGCTCCCTCCAGGGAGGGGAGACCCAGTACTTC TRBJ2-5 TRBD2 TRBV7-9 .
CASSPDRDPYEQYF TGTGCCAGCAGCCCGGACAGGGACCCGTACGAGCAGTACTTC TRBJ2-7 TRBD1 TRBV6-1 .
CASSHPGLLQNEQFF TGTGCCAGCAGCCACCCGGGACTACTTCAAAATGAGCAGTTCTTC TRBJ2-1 TRBD2 TRBV7-8 few
CASSMGWDMNTEAFF TGTGCCAGTAGCATGGGATGGGACATGAACACTGAAGCTTTCTTT TRBJ1-1 . TRBV19 .
CASTPVGGTQYF TGTGCCAGCACCCCTGTGGGAGGGACCCAGTACTTC TRBJ2-5 . TRBV6-5 .
CASSRWTRVSEQFF TGTGCCAGCAGCCGGTGGACTAGAGTGAGTGAGCAGTTCTTC TRBJ2-1 TRBD2 TRBV7-8 .
CASSNRDNPNWPQNF TGTGCCAGTAGTAACCGGGACAATCCAAACTGGCCCCAGAATTTT TRBJ1-5 . TRBV19 .
CASTTGGGNQPQHF TGTGCCAGCACCACGGGAGGAGGCAATCAGCCCCAGCATTTT TRBJ1-5 . TRBV7-9 .
CASSLTGIVYNEQFF TGTGCCAGCAGCTTAACCGGGATAGTCTACAATGAGCAGTTCTTC TRBJ2-1 . TRBV7-3 .
CASSPGGHPYEQYF TGTGCCAGCAGCCCTGGGGGACACCCCTACGAGCAGTACTTC TRBJ2-7 . TRBV5-6 .
CSVGGPGANVLTF TGCAGCGTTGGGGGGCCCGGGGCCAACGTCCTGACTTTC TRBJ2-6 . TRBV29-1 once
CASSQDARGGNNEQFF TGCGCCAGCAGCCAAGATGCTCGCGGGGGTAACAATGAGCAGTTCTTC TRBJ2-1 TRBD2 TRBV4-3 .